The 24 T cell receptor beta chains below all came from one sample that was sequenced in a study of cytomegalovirus exposure and HLA in healthy donors. The PCR used 60 Vbeta and 13 Jbeta primers. Data came from immunoSEQ multiplex PCR; TCRdb stores just in-frame clones and leaves some out. Of about 130,000 clones detected, around 80% appear once; the ten largest clones hold roughly 1.2%. Sequencing was carried out using PBMCs. The receptors derive from a female donor in good health and CMV-seronegative.

The V call is TRBV5-1, the J call TRBJ2-7; 7 bases agree with TRBD2. The CDR3 consists of 14 residues. Germline assignment: CDR1 SGHRS and CDR2 YFSETQ. The J segment lost 0 bases and the V segment lost 4 bases, leaving 4 bases of the junction unmatched. The CDR3 here is CASSRDYYSYEQYF. The CDR3 DNA sequence: TGCGCCAGCAGCCGGGACTATTACTCCTACGAGCAGTACTTC. The full variable domain, in which reference TRBV5-1 and TRBJ2-7 provide the parts outside the CDR3, is KAGVTQTPRYLIKTRGQQVTLSCSPISGHRSVSWYQQTPGQGLQFLFEYFSETQRNKGNFPGRFSGRQFSNSRSEMNVSTLELGDSALYLCASSRDYYSYEQYFGPGTRLTVT.

To note about this clone: The same CDR3 also results from other DNA sequences found in this sample. This rearrangement joins TRBV7-8 to TRBJ1-4; TRBD1 agrees at 8 bases. Per germline, CDR1 SGHVS and CDR2 FQNEAQ. V was pared by 5 bases and J by 7 bases, with 9 bases of the junction left unmatched. This CDR3 has 15 amino acids. The CDR3 DNA reads as TGTGCCAGCAGCCCAGACGGACAGGGTGGTGAAAAACTGTTTTTT. As protein: CASSPDGQGGEKLFF.

This chain uses TRBV9 with TRBJ2-3; D ambiguous. Germline V lookup: CDR1 SGDLS, CDR2 YYNGEE. V gave up 4 bases and J gave up 1 base, with 13 bases separating them. This CDR3 is built from 15 residues. The CDR3 region is CASSPLSRGTDTQYF. CDR3 coding DNA: TGTGCCAGCAGCCCCTTGAGTCGGGGCACAGATACGCAGTATTTT.

The chain employs TRBV6-1 and TRBJ1-2; D is unclear. CDR1 is MNHNS, CDR2 SASEGT, per germline. Trimming left V 1 base short and J 4 bases short, with 4 bases between. The CDR3 runs to 12 residues. The CDR3 coding sequence is TGTGCCAGCAGTGAAGGCAGCTATGGCTACACCTTC. It codes for CASSEGSYGYTF.

With regard to this clone: This sample includes further DNA sequences coding for the same CDR3. The chain joins TRBV28 to TRBJ2-5; TRBD2 is a possible D gene (5 bases). The CDR3 is 13 amino acids. Trimming stripped 5 bases from V and 5 bases from J, with 12 bases between. Germline V lookup: CDR1 MDHEN, CDR2 SYDVKM. CDR3 protein: CASSLAGLETQYF. The CDR3 DNA reads TGTGCCAGCAGTCTGGCGGGCCTGGAGACCCAGTACTTC.

Only a few counts were recorded for this clone. This chain links TRBV7-3 with TRBJ2-4; 9 nucleotides align to TRBD2. This CDR3 comprises 16 residues. Trimming cost V 7 bases and J 3 bases; bases outside gene matches: 10. The germline V gene encodes CDR1 SGHTA and CDR2 FQGTGA. The CDR3: CASTPRGLAGKNIQYF. CDR3 in DNA: TGTGCCAGCACCCCCAGGGGACTAGCAGGCAAAAACATTCAGTACTTC. The full variable domain, its missing parts supplied by reference TRBV7-3 and TRBJ2-4, is GAGVSQTPSNKVTEKGKYVELRCDPISGHTALYWYRQSLGQGPEFLIYFQGTGAADDSGLPNDRFFAVRPEGSVSTLKIQRTERGDSAVYLCASTPRGLAGKNIQYFGAGTRLSVL.

This CDR3 reads CAWSVRGTGNYGYTF. The DNA for the CDR3 is TGTGCCTGGAGTGTACGCGGGACAGGGAACTATGGCTACACCTTC. This chain joins TRBV30 and TRBJ1-2; 9 bases fit TRBD1. Germline V gene lookup returns CDR1 GTSNPN and CDR2 SVGIG (reference sequence). The CDR3 is made up of 15 amino acids. V shed 0 bases, J shed 2 bases, and the junction held 4 bases outside the gene matches. Combining the CDR3 with reference TRBV30 and TRBJ1-2 gives the whole variable domain SQTIHQWPATLVQPVGSPLSLECTVEGTSNPNLYWYRQAAGRGLQLLFYSVGIGQISSEVPQNLSASRPQDRQFILSSKKLLLSDSGFYLCAWSVRGTGNYGYTFGSGTRLTVV.

In this sample, this clone turned up once. The chain has TRBV5-1 and TRBJ2-7, with 7 bases aligning to TRBD1. V shed 0 bases, J shed 0 bases, and the junction held 9 bases outside the gene matches. The germline V gene encodes CDR1 SGHRS and CDR2 YFSETQ. CDR3 length: 17 amino acids. The CDR3 DNA follows: TGCGCCAGCAGCTTGGCGCCGACAGGGTTCAGCTCCTACGAGCAGTACTTC. As protein: CASSLAPTGFSSYEQYF.

A single count supports this clone. The chain recombines TRBV5-4 with TRBJ1-2; D may be TRBD1 (5 bases). CDR3 length: 14 residues. Germline assignment: CDR1 SGHNT and CDR2 YYREEE (reference sequence). V dropped 0 bases and J dropped 8 bases, with 14 bases sitting between them. Written as DNA, the CDR3 is TGTGCCAGCAGCTTGGCCCTTAGGGACTCGGGCTACACCTTC. It codes for CASSLALRDSGYTF.

In its sample, this clone was seen a few times. The chain is built from TRBV6-1 and TRBJ1-2, with a tentative D call TRBD1 (6 bases). The CDR3 totals 12 residues. Trimming took off 3 bases at V and 4 bases at J, with 6 bases between the two ends. Germline V CDR1 and CDR2: MNHNS, SASEGT. The DNA for the CDR3 is TGTGCCAGCAGTGACAGGGGCTATGGCTACACCTTC. Translating it yields CASSDRGYGYTF.

This clone was recorded a few times. The rearrangement links TRBV9 to TRBJ2-2; D call uncertain. V was trimmed by 0 bases and J by 3 bases, leaving 6 bases between them. The CDR3 loop spans 14 amino acids. Germline V gene data show CDR1 as SGDLS and CDR2 as YYNGEE. The CDR3 nucleotides read TGTGCCAGCAGCGTAGAACTATACACCGGGGAGCTGTTTTTT. Translating gives CASSVELYTGELFF.

The chain combines TRBV19 with TRBJ1-5; D ambiguous. The V end lost 3 bases, the J end lost 5 bases, and 20 bases lay between the germline ends. CDR1 and CDR2 from the germline V gene are LNHDA and SQIVND (reference sequence). The CDR3 is 17 amino acids. The chain's CDR3 is CASSMAAGGGKYQPQHF. DNA of the CDR3: TGTGCCAGTAGTATGGCGGCAGGTGGAGGGAAATATCAGCCCCAGCATTTT.

The V and J genes are TRBV7-2 and TRBJ2-5, with D possibly matching TRBD2 (6 bases). Germline CDR1 and CDR2: SGHTA and FQGNSA. CDR3 length: 13 residues. V lost 2 bases to trimming and J lost 3 bases, with 7 bases between them. The chain's CDR3 is CASSLRREETQYF. The DNA of the CDR3 is TGTGCCAGCAGCTTAAGGAGGGAAGAGACCCAGTACTTC.

This clone was seen a few times. V usage is TRBV9 and J usage is TRBJ2-5; no clear D gene. CDR3 size: 15 residues. CDR1 is SGDLS and CDR2 is YYNGEE in the germline V gene. Deletions cut 4 bases from V and 0 bases from J, with 13 bases between. The DNA of the CDR3 is TGTGCCAGCAGCTCAGGTCGTTTGTACCAAGAGACCCAGTACTTC. Translated, it gives CASSSGRLYQETQYF.

The chain combines TRBV7-9 with TRBJ2-7; 8 bases are a match to TRBD2. The CDR3 extends over 15 amino acids. Germline loops: CDR1 SEHNR, CDR2 FQNEAQ (reference sequence). V lost 1 base to trimming and J lost 3 bases; unmatched junction nucleotides: 5. The CDR3 region has the DNA TGTGCCAGCAGCTTAGATCGGAGCGGGGGCTACGAGCAGTACTTC. Translation: CASSLDRSGGYEQYF.

This clone occurred once. This chain joins TRBV4-2 and TRBJ2-3; 7 positions match TRBD2. The CDR3 totals 18 residues. Germline values: CDR1 LGHNA, CDR2 YNFKEQ. V shed 4 bases and J 1 base; nucleotides not matched to a gene: 14. The CDR3 sequence is CASSRARGGTFRTDTQYF. The CDR3 DNA sequence: TGTGCCAGCAGCCGAGCTCGGGGAGGGACGTTCCGCACAGATACGCAGTATTTT.

This clone was counted a few times. The sample holds other DNA sequences that translate to the same CDR3. V and J are TRBV18 and TRBJ1-6; D may be TRBD1 (6 bases). Germline CDR1 and CDR2: KGHSH and LQKENI. Trimming removed 4 bases at V and 10 bases at J, with 14 bases between. This CDR3 region has 14 residues. CDR3 coding DNA: TGTGCCAGCTCACGATCAGGGGAGCGATCACCCCTCCACTTT. Encoded protein: CASSRSGERSPLHF. The variable domain in full, with the rest retrieved from reference TRBV18 and TRBJ1-6, is NAGVMQNPRHLVRRRGQEARLRCSPMKGHSHVYWYRQLPEEGLKFMVYLQKENIIDESGMPKERFSAEFPKEGPSILRIQQVVRGDSAAYFCASSRSGERSPLHFGNGTRLTVT.

The J gene is TRBJ2-2, the V gene TRBV2, with D hard to call. This CDR3 spans 12 amino acids. From germline, CDR1 is SNHLY and CDR2 FYNNEI. V shed 4 bases and J shed 6 bases, with 6 bases lying between them. The CDR3 nucleotides read TGTGCCAGCAGTGTTGCAGCCGGGGAGCTGTTTTTT. It yields the protein CASSVAAGELFF.

This chain uses TRBV29-1 with TRBJ2-2, with D perhaps matching TRBD1 (6 bases). The CDR3 sequence is 15 residues long. Per germline, CDR1 SQVTM and CDR2 ANQGSEA. Trimming left V 5 bases short and J 0 bases short, with 13 bases between. DNA of the CDR3: TGCAGCGTTACGGACAGCCCGACGAACACCGGGGAGCTGTTTTTT. Its protein is CSVTDSPTNTGELFF.

The rearrangement joins TRBV6-5 to TRBJ2-7; 8 nucleotides agree with TRBD1. The CDR3 length is 14 residues. The germline V gene encodes CDR1 MNHEY and CDR2 SVGAGI. The J segment lost 3 bases and the V segment lost 6 bases, leaving 7 bases of the junction unmatched. This chain's CDR3 is CASSPGQGNYEQYF. Written as DNA, the CDR3 is TGTGCCAGCAGCCCCGGACAGGGAAACTACGAGCAGTACTTC.

The rearrangement joins TRBV18 to TRBJ1-4, with a weak D call TRBD1 (5 bases). V gave up 5 bases and J gave up 5 bases, with 12 bases separating them. Per the germline V gene, CDR1 is KGHSH and CDR2 is LQKENI. The length of the CDR3 is 14 residues. The DNA for the CDR3 is TGTGCCAGCTCATCCGACAGTCCAAATGAAAAACTGTTTTTT. This codes for CASSSDSPNEKLFF.

The gene calls are TRBV28 and TRBJ2-7, with D possibly being TRBD1 (6 bases). The CDR3 has 14 residues. With 6 bases removed from V and 2 bases from J, the gap between germline ends came to 14 bases. Germline CDR1 MDHEN, CDR2 SYDVKM. In nucleotides, the CDR3 is TGTGCCAGCAGGGCTACAGGGTCTCCCTACGAGCAGTACTTC. This sequence encodes CASRATGSPYEQYF.

The V and J genes are TRBV30 and TRBJ2-1; 10 bases agree with TRBD1. Per germline, CDR1 GTSNPN and CDR2 SVGIG (reference sequence). This CDR3 spans 14 amino acids. Trimming at V came to 2 bases and at J to 6 bases, leaving 4 bases not matched to a gene. CDR3 coding DNA: TGTGCCTGGAGTCGGGACAGGGGCCCCAATGAGCAGTTCTTC. Translation gives CAWSRDRGPNEQFF.

This clone was detected only once. The junction shows a germline mismatch at one end, possibly a read error. The chain recombines TRBV30 with TRBJ1-5; D ambiguous. This CDR3 region has 15 residues. Germline loops: CDR1 GTSNPN, CDR2 SVGIG (reference sequence). CDR3 residues: CARSVLGRADQPQHF. In DNA form, the CDR3 reads TGTGCCCGGAGTGTACTGGGTCGCGCGGATCAGCCCCAGCATTTT. The variable domain in full, with the rest retrieved from reference TRBV30 and TRBJ1-5, is SQTIHQWPATLVQPVGSPLSLECTVEGTSNPNLYWYRQAAGRGLQLLFYSVGIGQISSEVPQNLSASRPQDRQFILSSKKLLLSDSGFYLCARSVLGRADQPQHFGDGTRLSIL.